A selection of T cell receptor beta chains follows, all from one sample in a study of cytomegalovirus exposure and HLA in healthy donors. The repertoire was sequenced with immunoSEQ multiplex PCR; TCRdb's copy has only in-frame clones and lacks some. The sample records 95,000 to 130,000 clones, around 62% being singletons. What was sequenced was PBMCs. The receptors were gathered from a woman aged 40 to 50 in good health and CMV-seropositive. Each CDR3 is given with its conserved first and last residue. The order of the fields is D gene, clone size, J gene, V gene, CDR3 DNA, CDR3 protein. D genes are given only for firm matches. Expanded clones get a size class; other rows say once, few or many, or leave the size out.

>NA|NA|TRBJ2-2|TRBV5-1
TGCGCCAGCAGCTTCGGGGAAACTTACACCGGGGAGCTGTTTTTT
CASSFGETYTGELFF
>NA|NA|TRBJ2-7|TRBV2
TGTGCCAGCAGTACGAGCTCCTACGAGCAGTACTTC
CASSTSSYEQYF
>TRBD1|NA|TRBJ1-4|TRBV27
TGTGCCAGCAGACCTGGGACAGGGTTAGGGAAACTGTTTTTT
CASRPGTGLGKLFF
>TRBD2|NA|TRBJ2-7|TRBV9
TGTGCCAGCAGCGCCGGACTAGCGTCAACCTACGAGCAGTACTTC
CASSAGLASTYEQYF
>NA|few|TRBJ1-3|TRBV7-9
TGTGCCAGCAGCCGTCAACAGGGAGTCTCTGGAAACACCATATATTTT
CASSRQQGVSGNTIYF
>TRBD2|few|TRBJ2-2|TRBV7-2
TGTGCCAGCAGCTTAGCGGGACTAGGAACCAACACCGGGGAGCTGTTTTTT
CASSLAGLGTNTGELFF
>NA|NA|TRBJ2-7|TRBV7-2
TGTGCCAGCAGCTTATATCGGTACGAGCAGTACTTC
CASSLYRYEQYF
>NA|few|TRBJ1-1|TRBV28
TGTGCCTCGATCACCGTAGGGGGAGCCAACACTGAAGCTTTCTTT
CASITVGGANTEAFF
>NA|NA|TRBJ1-3|TRBV5-6
TGTGCCAGCAGCTTTTACAGGGAGTACACCATATATTTT
CASSFYREYTIYF
>TRBD1|NA|TRBJ2-5|TRBV7-3
TGTGCCAGCAGCCCCGGGACAGGGGGCCAAGAGACCCAGTACTTC
CASSPGTGGQETQYF
>TRBD1|NA|TRBJ2-7|TRBV14
TGTGCCAGCAGCTACAGGGGCGAGCAGTACTTC
CASSYRGEQYF
>TRBD1|NA|TRBJ1-5|TRBV19
TGTGCCAGTAGTATCGAGGGGGCAGGTCAGCCCCAGCATTTT
CASSIEGAGQPQHF
>NA|NA|TRBJ2-7|TRBV2
TGTGCCAGCAGTGAAGTTCCCAGCTCCTACGAGCAGTACTTC
CASSEVPSSYEQYF
>NA|NA|TRBJ2-7|TRBV2
TGTGCCAGCAGTGAAAGGAGTGGCCTGAGCTACGAGCAGTACTTC
CASSERSGLSYEQYF
>TRBD1|NA|TRBJ1-3|TRBV2
TGTGCCAGCAGTGGGGACAGGGGCTCCAACACCATATATTTT
CASSGDRGSNTIYF
>TRBD2|NA|TRBJ2-7|TRBV4-2
TGTGCCAGCAGCCAACGCCCGGGAGGAGCCTACGAGCAGTACTTC
CASSQRPGGAYEQYF
>TRBD1|NA|TRBJ2-1|TRBV4-1
TGCGCCAGCAGCCGTGACCCGGGACAGGGTGTGAGTGAGCAGTTCTTC
CASSRDPGQGVSEQFF
>NA|few|TRBJ2-3|TRBV7-2
TGCGCCAGCAGCCACAGGGACGGGAGGACAGATACGCAGTATTTT
CASSHRDGRTDTQYF
>TRBD1|NA|TRBJ1-4|TRBV7-9
TGTTCCAGCAGCCTAGGGACAGGGGGTAATAATGAAAAACTGTTTTTT
CSSSLGTGGNNEKLFF
>TRBD1|NA|TRBJ1-4|TRBV18
TGTGCCAGCTCACCGCACGCCGGGACAGGGTTAACTAATGAAAAACTGTTTTTT
CASSPHAGTGLTNEKLFF
>NA|NA|TRBJ2-7|TRBV18
TGTGCCAGCTCACCGTCAGGGATGACCTACGAGCAGTACTTC
CASSPSGMTYEQYF
>NA|once|TRBJ1-4|TRBV25-1
TGTGCCAGCAGTGTCTCCAGTGCAACTAATGAAAAACTGTTTTTT
CASSVSSATNEKLFF